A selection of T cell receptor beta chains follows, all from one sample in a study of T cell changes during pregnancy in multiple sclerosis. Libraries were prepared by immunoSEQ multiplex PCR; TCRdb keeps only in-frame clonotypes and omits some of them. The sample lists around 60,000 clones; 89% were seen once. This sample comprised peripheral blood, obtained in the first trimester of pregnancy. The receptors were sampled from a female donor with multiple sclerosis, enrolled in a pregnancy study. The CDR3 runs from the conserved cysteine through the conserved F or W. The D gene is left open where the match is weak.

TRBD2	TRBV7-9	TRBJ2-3	CASSPGLAFADTQYF
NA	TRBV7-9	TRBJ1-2	CASSLEGDGYTF
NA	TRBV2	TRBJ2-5	CASSDISPEETQYF
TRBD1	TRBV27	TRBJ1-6	CASSSPGTGFSPLHF
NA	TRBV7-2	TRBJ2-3	CASSLISDPHTDTQYF
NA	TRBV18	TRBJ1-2	CASSPSVGGRDYGYTF
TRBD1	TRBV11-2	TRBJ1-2	CASSFKSLTGGGYTF
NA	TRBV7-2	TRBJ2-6	CASSPRSGANVLTF
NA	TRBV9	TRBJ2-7	CASSVGSTYEQYF
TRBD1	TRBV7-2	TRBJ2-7	CASSDRGGTGRYEQYF
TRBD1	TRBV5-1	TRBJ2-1	CASSLGGQGNYNEQFF
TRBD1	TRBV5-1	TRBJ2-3	CASSPTPGQSTDTQYF
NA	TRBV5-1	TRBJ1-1	CASSRGWGENTEAFF
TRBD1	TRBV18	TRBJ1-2	CASSLNPGTVDYGYTF
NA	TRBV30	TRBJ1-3	CAWSSLSGNTIYF
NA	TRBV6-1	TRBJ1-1	CASSEGAGGNTEAFF
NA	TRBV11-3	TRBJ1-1	CASQREAGEAFF
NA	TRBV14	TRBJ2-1	CASSNPGGNEQFF
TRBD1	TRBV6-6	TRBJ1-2	CASRDRDGYTF
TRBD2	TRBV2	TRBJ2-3	CASSIGLAVGTDTQYF
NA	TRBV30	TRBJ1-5	CAWSQGGNQPQHF
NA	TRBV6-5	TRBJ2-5	CASSSLGQLQETQYF
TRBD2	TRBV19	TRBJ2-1	CASSPGRGGLDEQFF
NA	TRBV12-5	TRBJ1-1	CASGLVRRGRGSTEAFF
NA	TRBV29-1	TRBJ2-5	CSVDVPQETQYF
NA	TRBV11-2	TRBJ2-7	CASSLQFYEQYF
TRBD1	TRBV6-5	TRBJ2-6	CASSRQGAGANVLTF